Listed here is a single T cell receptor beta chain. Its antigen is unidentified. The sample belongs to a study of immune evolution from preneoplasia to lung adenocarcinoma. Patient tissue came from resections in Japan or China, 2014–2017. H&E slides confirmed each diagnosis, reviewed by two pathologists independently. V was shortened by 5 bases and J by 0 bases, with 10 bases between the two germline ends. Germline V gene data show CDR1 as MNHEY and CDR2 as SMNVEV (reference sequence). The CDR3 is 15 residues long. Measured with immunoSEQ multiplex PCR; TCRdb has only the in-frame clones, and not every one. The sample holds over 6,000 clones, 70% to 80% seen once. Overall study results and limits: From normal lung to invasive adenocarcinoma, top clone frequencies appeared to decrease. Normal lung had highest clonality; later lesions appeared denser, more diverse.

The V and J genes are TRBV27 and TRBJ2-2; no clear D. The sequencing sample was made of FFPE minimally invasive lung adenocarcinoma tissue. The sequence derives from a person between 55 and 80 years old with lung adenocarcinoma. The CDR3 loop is CASSRTETNTGELFF. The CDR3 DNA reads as TGTGCCAGCAGTCGCACAGAAACGAACACCGGGGAGCTGTTTTTT.